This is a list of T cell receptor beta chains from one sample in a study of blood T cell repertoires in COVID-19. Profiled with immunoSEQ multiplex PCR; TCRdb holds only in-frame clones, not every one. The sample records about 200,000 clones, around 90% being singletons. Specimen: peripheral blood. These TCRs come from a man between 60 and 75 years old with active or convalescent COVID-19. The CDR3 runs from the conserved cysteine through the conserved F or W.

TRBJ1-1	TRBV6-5	CATQRATRDTEAFF
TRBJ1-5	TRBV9	CASSGAGVGNQPQHF
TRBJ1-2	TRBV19	CASTLLRGQGAYGYTF
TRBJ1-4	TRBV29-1	CSVDAGRGGEKLFF
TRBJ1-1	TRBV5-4	CASSRYEGVEAFF
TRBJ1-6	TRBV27	CASSFPKSPLHF
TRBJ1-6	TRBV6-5	CASSYSGRGLSSPLHF
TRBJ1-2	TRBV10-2	CASSNKGQGARSGYTF
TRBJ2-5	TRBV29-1	CSVEDTDRVFETQYF
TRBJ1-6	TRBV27	CASREAPKSSYNSPLHF
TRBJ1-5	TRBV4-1	CASSQASGYNQPQHF
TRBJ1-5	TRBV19	CASRDRGAQPQHF
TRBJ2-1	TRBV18	CASSPGQPWGEQFF
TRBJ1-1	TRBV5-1	CASSLTGITTDMNTEAFF
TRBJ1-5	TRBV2	CASSDQGYQPQHF
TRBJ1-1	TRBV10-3	CAISGSVGGQGPTEAFF
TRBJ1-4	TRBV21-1	CASSKDRGKDEKLFF
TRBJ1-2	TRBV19	CASRRGSKDGYTF
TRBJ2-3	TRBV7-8	CASSRLATDTQYF
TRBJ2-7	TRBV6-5	CASSYSSSGSYEQYF
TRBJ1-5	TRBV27	CASSFGGTHQPQHF
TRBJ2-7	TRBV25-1	CASSEVGTGGEQYF
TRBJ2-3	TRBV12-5	CASGSHFTDTQYF
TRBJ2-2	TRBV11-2	CASSLDRLQGTTGELFF
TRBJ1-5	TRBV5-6	CASSLYGYNQPQHF
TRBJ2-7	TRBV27	CASSPGQSYEQYF
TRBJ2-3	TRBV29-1	CSVEGGKGTDTQYF
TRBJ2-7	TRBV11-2	CASSLDLGTSGGGEQYF
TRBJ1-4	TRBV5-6	CASSLAGGSREKLFF
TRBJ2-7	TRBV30	CAWSVAVTYEQYF
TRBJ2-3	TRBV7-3	CASSLGGYTDTQYF
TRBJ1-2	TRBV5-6	CASSLRQGWGYTF
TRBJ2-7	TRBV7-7	CASSLGAGDEQYF
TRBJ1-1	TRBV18	CASSSTGDTEAFF
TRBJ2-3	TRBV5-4	CASSFGGGAQDTQYF
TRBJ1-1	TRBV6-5	CASRTGSSEAFF
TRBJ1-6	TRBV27	CASTQGFYNSPLHF
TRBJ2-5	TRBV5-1	CASSRMLAGGLETQYF
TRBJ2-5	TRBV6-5	CASRISGGSQETQYF
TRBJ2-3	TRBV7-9	CASSLGRGPDTDTQYF
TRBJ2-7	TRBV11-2	CASSHGTGPYEQYF
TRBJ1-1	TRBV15	CATSRDGGGTEAFF
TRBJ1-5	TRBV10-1	CASLLKGLGNQPQHF
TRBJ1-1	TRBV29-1	CSARSGTGVTEAFF
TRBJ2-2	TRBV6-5	CASSYSRKSGELFF
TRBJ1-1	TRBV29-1	CSVLQGRTEAFF
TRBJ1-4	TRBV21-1	CASSAIPGGAEKLFF
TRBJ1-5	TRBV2	CASRGTGWNNQPQHF
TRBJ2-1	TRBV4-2	CASSQEGTYSSYNEQFF
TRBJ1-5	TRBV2	CASSSLGGQQPQHF
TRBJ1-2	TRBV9	CASSVATGRIHGYTF
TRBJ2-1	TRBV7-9	CASSPSGLAGGSRGNEQFF
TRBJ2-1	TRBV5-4	CASSLGQGNEQFF